The rows below give T cell receptor beta chains drawn from one sample of a study of blood T cell repertoires in COVID-19. Profiled with immunoSEQ multiplex PCR; TCRdb holds only in-frame clones, not every one. The sample includes fewer than 300,000 clones, 82% of them seen just once. The specimen sequenced was PBMCs or T cells enriched from blood (not recorded which). These receptors were taken from a man between 35 and 55 years old who had been exposed to COVID-19. The CDR3 runs from the conserved cysteine through the conserved F or W. D genes are given only for firm matches. Only some rows state a clone size, as once, few, many or a class for expanded clones.

clone_size j_call d_call v_call cdr3_aa cdr3_nt
- TRBJ1-4 - TRBV28 CASSSQPRGFTNEKLFF TGTGCCAGCAGTTCGCAGCCCCGGGGGTTTACTAATGAAAAACTGTTTTTT
- TRBJ1-4 - TRBV9 CASSVSGGSNEKLFF TGTGCCAGCAGCGTAAGTGGAGGCTCTAATGAAAAACTGTTTTTT
- TRBJ2-5 - TRBV28 CASSFEGAVETQYF TGTGCCAGCAGTTTTGAGGGAGCGGTGGAGACCCAGTACTTC
- TRBJ1-1 TRBD1 TRBV27 CASKKQGSGTEAFF TGTGCCAGCAAAAAACAGGGGTCGGGCACTGAAGCTTTCTTT
- TRBJ2-1 TRBD2 TRBV30 CAWLPGLGLQKQFF TGTGCCTGGTTACCGGGACTAGGCTTACAGAAGCAGTTCTTC
few TRBJ2-7 - TRBV7-9 CASSHTSSYEQYF TGTGCCAGCAGCCATACTAGCTCCTACGAGCAGTACTTC
once TRBJ2-3 TRBD2 TRBV28 CASWRERTRHYSDTQYF TGTGCCAGCTGGCGGGAGCGGACCCGACACTACTCAGATACGCAGTATTTT
- TRBJ2-3 - TRBV2 CASDQVRNTGDTQYF TGTGCCAGCGATCAGGTCCGGAACACAGGGGATACGCAGTATTTT
- TRBJ1-5 TRBD1 TRBV7-9 CASSSPGTGNQPQHF TGTGCCAGCAGCTCGCCCGGGACAGGGAATCAGCCCCAGCATTTT
- TRBJ2-1 - TRBV19 CASSIYRSYNEQFF TGTGCCAGTAGTATCTACCGCTCCTACAATGAGCAGTTCTTC
- TRBJ2-3 - TRBV5-1 CASSLRERQDTQYF TGCGCCAGCAGCTTGCGGGAGCGTCAAGATACGCAGTATTTT
few TRBJ2-5 TRBD2 TRBV3-1/TRBV3-2 CASSPPFWSGIRQETQYF TGTGCCAGCAGCCCCCCGTTCTGGAGCGGGATAAGACAAGAGACCCAGTACTTC
- TRBJ2-7 TRBD2 TRBV11-2 CASSFRDYYYEQYF TGTGCCAGCAGCTTCCGGGACTACTACTACGAGCAGTACTTC
- TRBJ2-1 TRBD1 TRBV19 CASSLPGTGFNEQFF TGTGCCAGTAGTTTACCCGGGACAGGGTTCAATGAGCAGTTCTTC
- TRBJ2-2 - TRBV9 CASNIDTGELFF TGTGCCAGCAACATTGACACCGGGGAGCTGTTTTTT
- TRBJ1-2 TRBD1 TRBV10-3 CAVRGQEANYGYTF TGTGCCGTCAGGGGGCAGGAAGCTAACTATGGCTACACCTTC
- TRBJ2-6 - TRBV29-1 CSVVVVPGANVLTF TGCAGCGTTGTAGTGGTCCCTGGGGCCAACGTCCTGACTTTC
- TRBJ2-3 - TRBV24-1 CATVRNREVNTQYF TGTGCCACGGTCCGGAATAGGGAGGTGAATACGCAGTATTTT
- TRBJ1-1 - TRBV10-2 CASSGLGPENTEAFF TGCGCCAGCAGTGGGTTGGGGCCGGAGAACACTGAAGCTTTCTTT
- TRBJ1-3 TRBD1 TRBV6-5 CASSLQGARDTIYF TGTGCCAGCAGTTTGCAGGGGGCGCGGGACACCATATATTTT
few TRBJ1-2 - TRBV25-1 CASSESRVNYGYTF TGTGCCAGCAGTGAATCCCGGGTTAACTATGGCTACACCTTC
- TRBJ1-3 TRBD1 TRBV6-5 CASSGQGAGNTIYF TGTGCCAGCAGCGGACAGGGGGCGGGAAACACCATATATTTT
- TRBJ2-1 - TRBV24-1 CARPLRGTSYNEQFF TGTGCCAGACCTTTAAGGGGGACCTCCTACAATGAGCAGTTCTTC
- TRBJ2-2 - TRBV7-6 CASSLPTGRHGELFF TGTGCCAGCAGCTTACCGACAGGGAGGCACGGGGAGCTGTTTTTT
- TRBJ2-2 - TRBV9 CASSARRGSANTGELFF TGTGCCAGCAGCGCCAGACGTGGTAGCGCGAACACCGGGGAGCTGTTTTTT
- TRBJ1-2 - TRBV18 CASSPSRQAGYTF TGTGCCAGCTCACCATCGAGACAGGCCGGCTACACCTTC
once TRBJ1-3 TRBD1 TRBV5-8 CASSLVTGGYSGNTIYF TGTGCCAGCAGCTTGGTGACAGGGGGATACTCTGGAAACACCATATATTTT
once TRBJ2-2 - TRBV19 CASSIRRSGTGELFF TGTGCCAGTAGTATAAGGCGGTCGGGCACCGGGGAGCTGTTTTTT
- TRBJ1-3 TRBD1 TRBV19 CASKRTGRKSSGNTIYF TGTGCCAGTAAACGGACAGGCCGAAAAAGCTCTGGAAACACCATATATTTT
- TRBJ1-2 - TRBV7-2 CASSPGQTGYGYTF TGTGCCAGCAGCCCCGGACAGACGGGGTATGGCTACACCTTC
- TRBJ2-2 TRBD2 TRBV27 CASSRPGLAGAGELFF TGTGCCAGCAGTAGACCGGGACTAGCGGGAGCCGGGGAGCTGTTTTTT
- TRBJ1-1 - TRBV18 CASSPDRTVAFF TGTGCCAGCTCACCTGACAGGACGGTGGCTTTCTTT
- TRBJ2-3 - TRBV7-9 CASSPGHLAAGTDTQYF TGTGCCAGCAGCCCGGGACACCTAGCAGCGGGCACAGATACGCAGTATTTT
few TRBJ1-2 TRBD1 TRBV6-5 CASSRDSFGYGYTF TGTGCCAGCAGTAGGGACAGTTTCGGCTATGGCTACACCTTC
once TRBJ2-1 - TRBV5-6 CASSFVDNEQFF TGTGCCAGCAGCTTTGTAGACAATGAGCAGTTCTTC
- TRBJ2-1 TRBD1 TRBV29-1 CSVRRTGLYNEQFF TGCAGCGTTCGGCGGACAGGGCTATACAATGAGCAGTTCTTC
- TRBJ2-7 - TRBV5-1 CASSRTGLPYEQYF TGCGCCAGCAGCCGCACAGGGCTCCCATACGAGCAGTACTTC
- TRBJ2-5 - TRBV7-9 CASSEGRPQYF TGTGCCAGCAGTGAGGGTCGGCCCCAGTACTTC
- TRBJ2-5 TRBD1 TRBV7-2 CASSPGTGPSVETQYF TGTGCCAGCAGCCCCGGGACAGGGCCCAGCGTGGAGACCCAGTACTTC
- TRBJ2-7 - TRBV5-4 CASSLDVGGYEQYF TGTGCCAGCAGCTTGGACGTGGGGGGCTACGAGCAGTACTTC
once TRBJ1-2 - TRBV6-5 CASKFGGGSNYGYTF TGTGCCAGCAAGTTTGGGGGGGGCTCGAACTATGGCTACACCTTC